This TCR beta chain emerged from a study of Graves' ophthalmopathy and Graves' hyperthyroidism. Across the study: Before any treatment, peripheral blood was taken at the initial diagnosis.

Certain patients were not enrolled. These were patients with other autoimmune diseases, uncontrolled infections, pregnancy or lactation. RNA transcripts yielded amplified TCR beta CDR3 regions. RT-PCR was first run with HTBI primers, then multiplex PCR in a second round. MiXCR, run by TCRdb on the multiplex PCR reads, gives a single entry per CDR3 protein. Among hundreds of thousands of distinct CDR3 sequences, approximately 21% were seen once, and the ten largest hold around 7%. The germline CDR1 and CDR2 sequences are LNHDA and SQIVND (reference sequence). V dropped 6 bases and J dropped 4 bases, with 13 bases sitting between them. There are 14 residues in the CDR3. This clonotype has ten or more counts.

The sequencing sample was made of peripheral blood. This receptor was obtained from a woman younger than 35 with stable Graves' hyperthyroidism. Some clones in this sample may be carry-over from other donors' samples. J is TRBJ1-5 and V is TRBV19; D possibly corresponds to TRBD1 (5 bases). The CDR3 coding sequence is TGTGCCAGTAGGACCTTCGGGGGTAATCAGCCCCAGCATTTT. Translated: CASRTFGGNQPQHF.